This T cell receptor (beta chain) was recorded in a study of cytomegalovirus exposure and HLA in healthy donors. The germline V gene has CDR1 SGHNT and CDR2 YENEEA. CDR3 length: 14 residues. V dropped 0 bases and J dropped 7 bases, with 9 bases sitting between them. Amplification used 60 Vbeta primers and 13 Jbeta primers. Profiling relied on immunoSEQ multiplex PCR, and the TCRdb table lists in-frame clones only, not all of them. The sample records about 160,000 clones, approximately 84% being singletons. This receptor was identified in a man younger than 35 in good health and CMV-seropositive. This sequence joins TRBV11-3 and TRBJ1-4, with unresolved D. The sequenced sample consisted of PBMCs. The CDR3 region is CASSLDRGGEKLFF. Here the CDR3 DNA reads TGTGCCAGCAGCTTAGATCGCGGCGGTGAAAAACTGTTTTTT.